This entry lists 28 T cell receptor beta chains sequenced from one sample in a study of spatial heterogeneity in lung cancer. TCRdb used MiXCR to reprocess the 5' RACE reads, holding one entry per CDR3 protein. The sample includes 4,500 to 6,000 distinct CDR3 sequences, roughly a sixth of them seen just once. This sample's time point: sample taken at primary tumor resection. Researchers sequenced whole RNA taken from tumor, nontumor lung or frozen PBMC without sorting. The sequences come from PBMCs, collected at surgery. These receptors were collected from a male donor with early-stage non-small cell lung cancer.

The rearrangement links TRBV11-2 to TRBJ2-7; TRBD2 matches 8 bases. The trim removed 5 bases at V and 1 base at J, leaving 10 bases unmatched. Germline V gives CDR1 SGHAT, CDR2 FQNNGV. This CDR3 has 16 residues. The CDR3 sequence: CASSLGRLAGSYEQYF. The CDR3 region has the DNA TGTGCCAGCAGCCTAGGGCGTCTAGCGGGTTCCTACGAGCAGTACTTC.

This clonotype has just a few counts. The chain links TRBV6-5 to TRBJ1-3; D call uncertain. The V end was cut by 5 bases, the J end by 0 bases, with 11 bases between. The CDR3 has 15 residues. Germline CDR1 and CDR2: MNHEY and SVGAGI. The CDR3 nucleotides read TGTGCCAGCAGTCAGCCGGGGAACTCTGGAAACACCATATATTTT. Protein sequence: CASSQPGNSGNTIYF.

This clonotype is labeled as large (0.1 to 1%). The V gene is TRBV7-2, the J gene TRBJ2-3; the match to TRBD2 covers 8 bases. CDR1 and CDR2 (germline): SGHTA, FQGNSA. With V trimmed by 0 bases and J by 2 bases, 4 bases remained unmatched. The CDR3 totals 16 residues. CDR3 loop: CASSLAGGGNTDTQYF. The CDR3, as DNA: TGTGCCAGCAGCTTAGCGGGCGGGGGGAACACAGATACGCAGTATTTT.

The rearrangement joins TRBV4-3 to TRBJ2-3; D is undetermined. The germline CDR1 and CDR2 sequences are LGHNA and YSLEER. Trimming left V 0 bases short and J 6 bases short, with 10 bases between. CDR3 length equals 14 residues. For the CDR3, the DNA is TGCGCCAGCAGCCAAGATATTGGAAGTGATACGCAGTATTTT. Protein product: CASSQDIGSDTQYF.

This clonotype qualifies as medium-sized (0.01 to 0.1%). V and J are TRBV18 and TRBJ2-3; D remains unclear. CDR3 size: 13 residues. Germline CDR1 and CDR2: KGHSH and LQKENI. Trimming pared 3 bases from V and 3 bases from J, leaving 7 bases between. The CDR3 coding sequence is TGTGCCAGCTCACCTCAACAGACAGATACGCAGTATTTT. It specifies CASSPQQTDTQYF.

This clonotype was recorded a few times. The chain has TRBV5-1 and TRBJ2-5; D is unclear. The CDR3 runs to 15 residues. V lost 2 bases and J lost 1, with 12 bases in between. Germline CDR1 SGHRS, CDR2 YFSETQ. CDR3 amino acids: CASSLSFFSQETQYF. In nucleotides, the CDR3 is TGCGCCAGCAGCTTATCGTTTTTCAGCCAAGAGACCCAGTACTTC.

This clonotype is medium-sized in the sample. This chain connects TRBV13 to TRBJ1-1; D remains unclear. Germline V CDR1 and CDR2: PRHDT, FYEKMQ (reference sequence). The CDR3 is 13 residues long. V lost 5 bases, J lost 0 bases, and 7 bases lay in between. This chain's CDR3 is CASSAKMNTEAFF. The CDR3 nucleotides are TGTGCCAGCAGCGCAAAGATGAACACTGAAGCTTTCTTT.

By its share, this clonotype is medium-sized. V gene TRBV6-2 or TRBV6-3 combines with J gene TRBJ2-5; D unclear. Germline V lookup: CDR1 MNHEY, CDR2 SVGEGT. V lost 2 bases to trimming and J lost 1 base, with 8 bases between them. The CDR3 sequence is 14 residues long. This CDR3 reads CASSYGLFQETQYF. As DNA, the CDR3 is TGTGCCAGCAGTTACGGGCTATTCCAAGAGACCCAGTACTTC.

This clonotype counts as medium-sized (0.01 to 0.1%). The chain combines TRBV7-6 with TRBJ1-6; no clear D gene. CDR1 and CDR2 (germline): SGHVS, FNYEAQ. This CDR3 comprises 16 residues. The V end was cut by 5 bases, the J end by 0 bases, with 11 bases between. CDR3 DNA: TGTGCCAGCAGCATAACACCGAGCTCCTATAATTCACCCCTCCACTTT. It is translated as CASSITPSSYNSPLHF.

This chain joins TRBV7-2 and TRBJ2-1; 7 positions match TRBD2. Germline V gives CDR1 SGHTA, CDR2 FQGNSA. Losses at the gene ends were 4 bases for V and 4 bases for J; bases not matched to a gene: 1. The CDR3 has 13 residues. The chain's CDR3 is CASSWTSYNEQFF. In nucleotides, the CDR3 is TGTGCCAGCAGCTGGACTAGTTACAATGAGCAGTTCTTC.

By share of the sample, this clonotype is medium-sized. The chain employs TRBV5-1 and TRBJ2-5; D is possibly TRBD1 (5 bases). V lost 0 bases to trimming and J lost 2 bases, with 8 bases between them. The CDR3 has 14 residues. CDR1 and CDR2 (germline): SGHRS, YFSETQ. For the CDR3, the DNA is TGCGCCAGCAGCTTGGCAGGGTATCAAGAGACCCAGTACTTC. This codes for CASSLAGYQETQYF.

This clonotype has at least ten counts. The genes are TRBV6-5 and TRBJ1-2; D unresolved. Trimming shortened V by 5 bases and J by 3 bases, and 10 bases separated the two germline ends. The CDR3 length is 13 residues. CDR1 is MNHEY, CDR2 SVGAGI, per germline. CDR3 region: CASSRGAYYGYTF. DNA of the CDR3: TGTGCCAGCAGTCGGGGAGCCTACTATGGCTACACCTTC.

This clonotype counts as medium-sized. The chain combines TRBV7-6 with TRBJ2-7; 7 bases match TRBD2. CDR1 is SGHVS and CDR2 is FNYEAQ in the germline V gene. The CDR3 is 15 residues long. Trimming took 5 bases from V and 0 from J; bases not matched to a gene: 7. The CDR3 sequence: CASSLSGGGSYEQYF. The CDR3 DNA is TGTGCCAGCAGCCTGTCCGGCGGGGGCTCCTACGAGCAGTACTTC.

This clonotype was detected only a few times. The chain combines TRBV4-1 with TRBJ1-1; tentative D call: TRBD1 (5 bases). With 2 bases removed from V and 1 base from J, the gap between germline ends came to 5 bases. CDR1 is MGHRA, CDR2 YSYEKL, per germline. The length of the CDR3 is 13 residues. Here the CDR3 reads CASSQTGNTEAFF. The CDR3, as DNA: TGCGCCAGCAGCCAAACAGGGAACACTGAAGCTTTCTTT.

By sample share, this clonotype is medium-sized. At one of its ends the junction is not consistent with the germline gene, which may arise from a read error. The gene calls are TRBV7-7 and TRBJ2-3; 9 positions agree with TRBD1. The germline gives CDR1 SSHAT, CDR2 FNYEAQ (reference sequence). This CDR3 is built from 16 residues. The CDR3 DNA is TGTGCTAGCAGCTTGACGGGGACAGGGACCTCGAGTACGCAGTATTTT. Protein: CASSLTGTGTSSTQYF.

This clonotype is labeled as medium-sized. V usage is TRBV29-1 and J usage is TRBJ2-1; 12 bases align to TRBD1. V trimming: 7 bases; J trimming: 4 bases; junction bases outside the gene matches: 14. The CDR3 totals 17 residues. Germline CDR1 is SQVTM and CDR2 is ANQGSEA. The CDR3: CSAKPGTGGPEYNEQFF. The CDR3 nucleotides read TGCAGCGCTAAACCCGGGACAGGGGGCCCCGAATACAATGAGCAGTTCTTC.

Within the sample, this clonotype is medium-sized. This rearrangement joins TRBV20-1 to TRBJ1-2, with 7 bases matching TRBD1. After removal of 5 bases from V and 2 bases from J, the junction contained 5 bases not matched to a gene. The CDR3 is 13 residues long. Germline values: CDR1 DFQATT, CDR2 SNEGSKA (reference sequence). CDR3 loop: CSAGRGQNYGYTF. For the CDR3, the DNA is TGCAGTGCTGGGCGGGGACAGAACTATGGCTACACCTTC.

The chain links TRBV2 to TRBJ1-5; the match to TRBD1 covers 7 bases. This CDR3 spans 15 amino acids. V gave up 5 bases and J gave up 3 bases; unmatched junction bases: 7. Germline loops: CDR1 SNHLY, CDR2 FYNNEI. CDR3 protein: CASSLDREPNQPQHF. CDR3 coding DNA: TGTGCCAGCAGTCTTGACAGGGAACCCAATCAGCCCCAGCATTTT.

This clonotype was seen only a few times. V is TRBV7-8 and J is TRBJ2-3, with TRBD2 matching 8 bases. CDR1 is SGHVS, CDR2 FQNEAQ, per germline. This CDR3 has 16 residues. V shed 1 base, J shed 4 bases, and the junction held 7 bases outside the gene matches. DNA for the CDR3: TGTGCCAGCAGCTTAGTTCGGGGGGGCCGCGCAGATACGCAGTATTTT. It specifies CASSLVRGGRADTQYF.

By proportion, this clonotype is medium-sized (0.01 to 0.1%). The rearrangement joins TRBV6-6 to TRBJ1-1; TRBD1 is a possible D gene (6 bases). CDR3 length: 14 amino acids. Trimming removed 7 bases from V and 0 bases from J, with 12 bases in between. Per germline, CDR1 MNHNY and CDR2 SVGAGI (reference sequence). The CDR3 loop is CASISTGLNTEAFF. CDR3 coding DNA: TGTGCCAGCATTTCAACAGGGCTGAACACTGAAGCTTTCTTT.

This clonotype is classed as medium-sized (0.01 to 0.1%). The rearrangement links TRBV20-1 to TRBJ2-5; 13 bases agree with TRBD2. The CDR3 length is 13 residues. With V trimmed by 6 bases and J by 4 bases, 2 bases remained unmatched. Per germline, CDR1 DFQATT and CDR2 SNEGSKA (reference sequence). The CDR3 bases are TGCAGTGCGAGACTAGCGGGGGGAGAGACCCAGTACTTC. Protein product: CSARLAGGETQYF.

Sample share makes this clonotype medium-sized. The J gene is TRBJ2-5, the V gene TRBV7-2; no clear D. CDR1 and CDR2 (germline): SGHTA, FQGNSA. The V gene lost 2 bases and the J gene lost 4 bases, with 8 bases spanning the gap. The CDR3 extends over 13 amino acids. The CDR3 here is CASSLSLGETQYF. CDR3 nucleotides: TGTGCCAGCAGCTTATCCTTGGGAGAGACCCAGTACTTC.

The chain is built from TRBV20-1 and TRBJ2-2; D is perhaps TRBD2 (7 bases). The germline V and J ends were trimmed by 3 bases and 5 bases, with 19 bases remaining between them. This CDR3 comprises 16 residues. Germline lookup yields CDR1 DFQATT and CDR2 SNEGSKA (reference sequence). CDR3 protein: CSARAFGGRRTGELFF. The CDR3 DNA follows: TGCAGTGCTAGGGCCTTCGGGGGGCGTCGAACCGGGGAGCTGTTTTTT.

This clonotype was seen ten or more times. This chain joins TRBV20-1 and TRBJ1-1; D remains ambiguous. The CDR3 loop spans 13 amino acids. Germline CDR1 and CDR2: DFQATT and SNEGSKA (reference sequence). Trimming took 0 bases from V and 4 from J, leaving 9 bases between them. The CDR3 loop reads CSARDLKGTEAFF. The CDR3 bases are TGCAGTGCTAGAGATCTAAAGGGCACTGAAGCTTTCTTT.

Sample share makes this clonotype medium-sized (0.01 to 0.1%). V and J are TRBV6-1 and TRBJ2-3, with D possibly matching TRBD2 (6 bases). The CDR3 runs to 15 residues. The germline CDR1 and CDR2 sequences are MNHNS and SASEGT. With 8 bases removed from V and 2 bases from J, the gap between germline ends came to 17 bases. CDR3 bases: TGTGCCAGCGTGGATGGGGCGGGGCCCACAGATACGCAGTATTTT. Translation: CASVDGAGPTDTQYF.

CDR3: CASSPRQVQNTEAFF. The CDR3 nucleotides are TGTGCCAGCAGCCCCCGACAGGTCCAGAACACTGAAGCTTTCTTT. The chain employs TRBV7-9 and TRBJ1-1; a weak D match, TRBD1 (6 bases). This CDR3 contains 15 residues. Trimming took 5 bases from V and 1 from J, leaving 14 bases between them. Looked up from germline, CDR1 is SEHNR and CDR2 is FQNEAQ (reference sequence).

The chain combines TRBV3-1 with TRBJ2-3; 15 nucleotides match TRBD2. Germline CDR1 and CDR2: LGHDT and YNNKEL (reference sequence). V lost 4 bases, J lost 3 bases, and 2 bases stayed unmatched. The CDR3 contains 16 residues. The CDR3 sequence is CASSRTSGGATDTQYF. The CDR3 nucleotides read TGTGCCAGCAGCCGGACTAGCGGGGGGGCAACAGATACGCAGTATTTT.

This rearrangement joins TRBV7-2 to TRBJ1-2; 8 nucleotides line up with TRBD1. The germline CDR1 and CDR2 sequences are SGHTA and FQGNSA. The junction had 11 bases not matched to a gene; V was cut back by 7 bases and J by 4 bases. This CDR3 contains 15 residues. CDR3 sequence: CASIKGQGWSYGYTF. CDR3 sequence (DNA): TGTGCCAGCATCAAAGGACAGGGATGGTCCTATGGCTACACCTTC.